Listed here are 28 T cell receptor beta chains from one sample, sequenced in a study of T-cell memory formation after mild COVID-19 (dated by TCRdb to the early 2020s). Library preparation employed 5' RACE. The sample was run on an Illumina NovaSeq 6000. TCRdb trimmed public reads at Q25 via fastp, called clones via MiXCR and kept in-frame beta chains. Each CDR3 protein gets just one entry, which takes the most common genes and DNA from the rows behind it. Across this sample there are around 400,000 distinct CDR3 sequences, with 20% to 30% seen only once. Jointly, the top ten make up 8.5% to 10% of the sample. The sequenced sample consisted of PBMCs or a T cell subset sorted from them (not recorded which). These receptor sequences come from an adult woman who had mild COVID-19 (a few samples of this study predate the infection). The sample titles of this study are shuffled in the database, so cell type and time point are left out; the donor was told from shared clones.

J is TRBJ2-7 and V is TRBV4-3; D remains ambiguous. The V gene lost 4 bases and the J gene lost 6 bases, with 10 bases spanning the gap. The CDR3 length is 12 residues. The germline V gene has CDR1 LGHNA and CDR2 YSLEER. Here the CDR3 DNA reads TGCGCCAGCAGCCCTTACCCGGGCGAGCAGTACTTC. It yields the protein CASSPYPGEQYF.

This clonotype was counted only a few times. The rearrangement links TRBV12-3 or TRBV12-4 to TRBJ2-5; 7 bases line up with TRBD1. The J segment lost 0 bases and the V segment lost 5 bases, leaving 6 bases of the junction unmatched. The CDR3 contains 15 residues. This CDR3 reads CASSPQGEYQETQYF. The CDR3 nucleotides read TGTGCCAGCAGTCCCCAGGGGGAGTACCAAGAGACCCAGTACTTC.

Only a few counts were recorded for this clonotype. V gene TRBV10-3 combines with J gene TRBJ2-3; 11 bases fit TRBD2. The CDR3 spans 17 residues. V lost 6 bases to trimming and J lost 2 bases; unmatched junction nucleotides: 10. CDR1 and CDR2 (germline): ENHRY, SYGVKD. The CDR3 region has the DNA TGTGCCATCAGCGAAACTGCTAGCGGGGGGCCCACAGATACGCAGTATTTT. It specifies CAISETASGGPTDTQYF.

This clonotype was picked up a small number of times. The chain is built from TRBV7-2 and TRBJ2-7, with 9 bases aligning to TRBD1. The junction had 6 bases not matched to a gene; V was cut back by 4 bases and J by 2 bases. Germline CDR1 SGHTA, CDR2 FQGNSA. The CDR3 has 15 amino acids. Here the CDR3 DNA reads TGTGCCAGCAGCTCCCAGGGACAGGGCACCTACGAGCAGTACTTC. The encoded protein is CASSSQGQGTYEQYF.

This clonotype was picked up a small number of times. The rearrangement links TRBV7-9 to TRBJ1-5, with 10 bases lining up with TRBD1. This CDR3 has 19 amino acids. V lost 5 bases and J lost 5; bases outside the gene matches: 18. Germline CDR1 and CDR2: SEHNR and FQNEAQ (reference sequence). Written as DNA, the CDR3 is TGTGCCAGCAGCCACCCCTTCCGAGACAGGGGGCGCCTGGATCAGCCCCAGCATTTT. Its protein product is CASSHPFRDRGRLDQPQHF.

V is TRBV27 and J is TRBJ2-7; D gene uncertain. Germline CDR1 MNHEY, CDR2 SMNVEV (reference sequence). This CDR3 comprises 13 residues. The V end was cut by 0 bases, the J end by 2 bases, with 5 bases between. As DNA, the CDR3 is TGTGCCAGCAGTTTATCCGACCCCTACGAGCAGTACTTC. This sequence encodes CASSLSDPYEQYF.

This rearrangement joins TRBV3-1 to TRBJ2-2; D not certain. The ends were cut back, 2 bases at V and 6 bases at J, with 4 bases in the middle. The CDR3 runs to 12 residues. Germline V gives CDR1 LGHDT, CDR2 YNNKEL (reference sequence). In nucleotides, the CDR3 is TGTGCCAGCAGCCAATCCGCCGGGGAGCTGTTTTTT. Protein: CASSQSAGELFF.

The chain is built from TRBV5-1 and TRBJ1-1; no clear D gene. V gave up 2 bases and J gave up 7 bases, with 6 bases separating them. CDR1 is SGHRS and CDR2 is YFSETQ in the germline V gene. The CDR3 runs 11 residues. CDR3 protein: CASSFEGEAFF. As DNA, the CDR3 is TGCGCCAGCAGCTTTGAGGGTGAAGCTTTCTTT.

In this sample, this clonotype turned up a few times. The DNA for the CDR3 is TGTGCCAGCAGAGCTGGCCAGAGCTCCTATAATTCACCCCTCCACTTT. Amino acids: CASRAGQSSYNSPLHF. V usage is TRBV7-6 and J usage is TRBJ1-6, with no clear D. The CDR3 runs to 16 residues. Trimming took 6 bases from V and 0 from J, leaving 12 bases between them. Germline values: CDR1 SGHVS, CDR2 FNYEAQ.

The chain couples TRBV28 to TRBJ2-7; 12 bases line up with TRBD2. Germline CDR1 reads MDHEN; CDR2 reads SYDVKM. The CDR3 has 14 amino acids. Trimming cost V 5 bases and J 6 bases; bases outside gene matches: 5. The CDR3: CASSRLAGAVEQYF. CDR3 in DNA: TGTGCCAGCAGTCGACTAGCGGGAGCGGTCGAGCAGTACTTC.

The chain joins TRBV11-2 to TRBJ2-1; 8 nucleotides match TRBD1. The germline CDR1 and CDR2 sequences are SGHAT and FQNNGV. The junction had 15 bases not matched to a gene; V was cut back by 4 bases and J by 10 bases. CDR3 size: 16 residues. The CDR3 region has the DNA TGTGCCAGCAGCTCCTGGGGCAGGGGGCGCCGTCGGGAGCAGTTCTTC. It translates to CASSSWGRGRRREQFF.

This clonotype was seen only a few times. The rearrangement links TRBV11-3 to TRBJ2-1, with TRBD2 matching 11 bases. The V gene end was trimmed by 4 bases and the J gene end by 0 bases; junction bases not matched to a gene: 8. The CDR3 spans 18 residues. Germline V gene lookup returns CDR1 SGHNT and CDR2 YENEEA. This CDR3 reads CASSSRLAGLSSYNEQFF. As DNA, the CDR3 is TGTGCCAGCAGCTCACGACTAGCGGGATTGAGCTCCTACAATGAGCAGTTCTTC.

In this sample, this clonotype turned up a few times. The V and J genes are TRBV5-1 and TRBJ2-1; 8 bases align to TRBD2. This CDR3 comprises 15 residues. Germline-derived CDR1 and CDR2 are SGHRS and YFSETQ. Trimming took 5 bases from V and 6 from J; bases not matched to a gene: 10. The CDR3 sequence: CASRTTGTRVNEQFF. The CDR3 coding sequence is TGCGCCAGCAGAACTACCGGGACTAGGGTCAATGAGCAGTTCTTC. Looking up the rest from reference TRBV5-1 and TRBJ2-1 gives the full variable domain: KAGVTQTPRYLIKTRGQQVTLSCSPISGHRSVSWYQQTPGQGLQFLFEYFSETQRNKGNFPGRFSGRQFSNSRSEMNVSTLELGDSALYLCASRTTGTRVNEQFFGPGTRLTVL.

This clonotype was counted between two and nine times. The gene calls are TRBV29-1 and TRBJ2-3; 9 positions match TRBD1. CDR1 is SQVTM, CDR2 ANQGSEA, per germline. The junction had 3 bases not matched to a gene; V was cut back by 6 bases and J by 2 bases. CDR3 length equals 13 residues. CDR3 protein: CSVGQGNTDTQYF. CDR3 DNA: TGCAGCGTCGGACAGGGGAACACAGATACGCAGTATTTT.

In its sample, this clonotype was seen a few times. J is TRBJ2-1 and V is TRBV4-2, with D unresolved. The CDR3 is 13 amino acids. The V gene's germline CDR1 is LGHNA and CDR2 YNFKEQ. Trimming took 1 base from V and 5 from J, leaving 6 bases between them. In DNA form, the CDR3 reads TGTGCCAGCAGCCAAGGTCGCAACAATGAGCAGTTCTTC. Translating it yields CASSQGRNNEQFF.

The table lists this clonotype with many counts. The rearrangement joins TRBV5-5 to TRBJ2-7, with 12 bases that match TRBD1. This CDR3 has 14 residues. Germline values: CDR1 SGHKS, CDR2 YYEKEE (reference sequence). The ends lost 4 bases at V and 6 bases at J; junction bases unmatched: 5. The CDR3 loop is CASSPGTGGLEQYF. Written as DNA, the CDR3 is TGTGCCAGCAGCCCCGGGACAGGGGGCCTCGAGCAGTACTTC.

The J gene is TRBJ1-6, the V gene TRBV3-1; maybe TRBD1 (5 bases). V was pared by 1 base and J by 8 bases, with 12 bases between. Germline CDR1 reads LGHDT; CDR2 reads YNNKEL (reference sequence). This CDR3 is built from 15 residues. The CDR3: CASSQVSGGYSPLHF. The CDR3 nucleotides are TGTGCCAGCAGCCAAGTGAGTGGGGGGTATTCACCCCTCCACTTT. Combining the CDR3 with reference TRBV3-1 and TRBJ1-6 gives the whole variable domain DTAVSQTPKYLVTQMGNDKSIKCEQNLGHDTMYWYKQDSKKFLKIMFSYNNKELIINETVPNRFSPKSPDKAHLNLHINSLELGDSAVYFCASSQVSGGYSPLHFGNGTRLTVT.

V is TRBV20-1 and J is TRBJ1-1; D unclear. This CDR3 has 14 amino acids. V lost 5 bases to trimming and J lost 4 bases, with 17 bases between them. CDR1 is DFQATT and CDR2 is SNEGSKA in the germline V gene (reference sequence). CDR3 amino acids: CSALNNRAATEAFF. The CDR3 bases are TGCAGTGCTCTGAACAACCGGGCGGCCACTGAAGCTTTCTTT.

The gene calls are TRBV12-3 or TRBV12-4 and TRBJ1-2; 7 bases are shared with TRBD1. This CDR3 is 12 amino acids long. With 5 bases clipped from V and 6 bases from J, the junction kept 3 bases outside the gene matches. The CDR3 nucleotides read TGTGCCAGCAGTGCACAGGGGAATGGCTACACCTTC. It encodes CASSAQGNGYTF.

V is TRBV7-3 and J is TRBJ2-1; 8 bases align to TRBD2. Germline CDR1 SGHTA, CDR2 FQGTGA. CDR3 size: 16 residues. The V gene end was trimmed by 5 bases and the J gene end by 2 bases; junction bases not matched to a gene: 8. CDR3 nucleotide sequence: TGTGCCAGCAGCGTAAGTAGCGGGATCGCCTACAATGAGCAGTTCTTC. Translating it yields CASSVSSGIAYNEQFF. The whole variable domain, filled in from reference TRBV7-3 and TRBJ2-1, reads GAGVSQTPSNKVTEKGKYVELRCDPISGHTALYWYRQSLGQGPEFLIYFQGTGAADDSGLPNDRFFAVRPEGSVSTLKIQRTERGDSAVYLCASSVSSGIAYNEQFFGPGTRLTVL.

This clonotype was detected only a few times. This chain links TRBV29-1 with TRBJ2-1; TRBD2 matches 11 bases. Losses at the gene ends were 5 bases for V and 3 bases for J; bases not matched to a gene: 3. The CDR3 runs 14 residues. Germline lookup yields CDR1 SQVTM and CDR2 ANQGSEA. The CDR3 is CSVPGLAVYNEQFF. As DNA, the CDR3 is TGCAGCGTTCCGGGACTAGCGGTCTACAATGAGCAGTTCTTC.

This chain uses TRBV18 with TRBJ1-6; D unclear. The V gene lost 3 bases and the J gene lost 8 bases, with 11 bases spanning the gap. CDR3 length: 14 residues. Germline V gives CDR1 KGHSH, CDR2 LQKENI. CDR3 nucleotides: TGTGCCAGCTCACCCGGTCACGGGGATTCACCCCTCCACTTT. This codes for CASSPGHGDSPLHF.

The chain combines TRBV20-1 with TRBJ1-5, with 11 bases fitting TRBD1. V trimming: 5 bases; J trimming: 6 bases; junction bases outside the gene matches: 3. Germline V gene data show CDR1 as DFQATT and CDR2 as SNEGSKA (reference sequence). The CDR3 is made up of 13 amino acids. The CDR3 region is CSAGGTGGQPQHF. The CDR3, as DNA: TGCAGTGCTGGGGGGACAGGGGGTCAGCCCCAGCATTTT.

J is TRBJ2-2 and V is TRBV7-3; 10 bases line up with TRBD2. The J segment lost 8 bases and the V segment lost 5 bases, leaving 14 bases of the junction unmatched. The length of the CDR3 is 17 residues. Germline values: CDR1 SGHTA, CDR2 FQGTGA. CDR3 bases: TGTGCCAGCAGCCGCGGGACCCACCTAGCGGGAGTGGGGGAGCTGTTTTTT. This sequence encodes CASSRGTHLAGVGELFF.

This clonotype turned up a few times. J is TRBJ1-2 and V is TRBV4-2; no clear D. V lost 0 bases and J lost 6, with 14 bases in between. This CDR3 is 15 amino acids long. CDR1 and CDR2 from the germline V gene are LGHNA and YNFKEQ. CDR3 sequence: CASSQDQRQANGYTF. Written as DNA, the CDR3 is TGTGCCAGCAGCCAAGATCAGCGGCAGGCGAATGGCTACACCTTC.

The rearrangement links TRBV5-1 to TRBJ1-6; D is uncertain. CDR3 size: 13 residues. V lost 0 bases and J lost 10, with 8 bases in between. Germline V gene data show CDR1 as SGHRS and CDR2 as YFSETQ. The CDR3 reads CASSLASRSPLHF. The CDR3 nucleotides are TGCGCCAGCAGCTTGGCCTCACGGTCACCCCTCCACTTT.

The chain joins TRBV29-1 to TRBJ2-7; 7 bases map to TRBD2. CDR3 length equals 11 residues. Trimming at V came to 3 bases and at J to 5 bases, leaving 1 base not matched to a gene. Germline CDR1 SQVTM, CDR2 ANQGSEA. CDR3 in DNA: TGCAGCGTTGACACTAGCGACGAGCAGTACTTC. Translated: CSVDTSDEQYF.

The chain has TRBV6-2 or TRBV6-3 and TRBJ2-4; D might be TRBD2 (5 bases). Looked up from germline, CDR1 is MNHEY and CDR2 is SVGEGT. The CDR3 has 17 residues. Trimming cost V 0 bases and J 4 bases, with 16 bases left between them. The CDR3 loop is CASSYSREGQRKNIQYF. CDR3 DNA: TGTGCCAGCAGTTACTCACGGGAAGGTCAGAGAAAAAACATTCAGTACTTC.